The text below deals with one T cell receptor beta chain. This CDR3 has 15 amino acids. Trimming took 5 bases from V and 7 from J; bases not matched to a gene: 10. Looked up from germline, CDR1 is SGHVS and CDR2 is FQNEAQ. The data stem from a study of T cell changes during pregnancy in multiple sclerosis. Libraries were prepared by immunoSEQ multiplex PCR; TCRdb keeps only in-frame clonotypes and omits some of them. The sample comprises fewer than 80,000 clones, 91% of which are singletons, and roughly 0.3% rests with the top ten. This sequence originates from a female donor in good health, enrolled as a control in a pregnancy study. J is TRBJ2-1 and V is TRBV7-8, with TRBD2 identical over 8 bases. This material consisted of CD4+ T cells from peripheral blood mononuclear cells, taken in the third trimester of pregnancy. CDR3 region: CASSAGRGAENEQFF. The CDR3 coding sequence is TGTGCCAGCAGCGCTGGGCGGGGGGCGGAAAATGAGCAGTTCTTC.